The 17 T cell receptor beta chains presented below share a single source sample, sequenced in a study. MiXCR was run by TCRdb on the RT-PCR reads, yielding one entry per CDR3 protein. The data contain more than 600,000 distinct CDR3 sequences, about 14% of them seen just once; the ten biggest clones take up 3.6%. The material sequenced was memory CD4+ T cells from blood. All receptors derive from a female donor in good health, serving as a healthy control.

This clonotype was counted only a few times. The CDR3 sequence: CASSQDTTGTGPILEAFF. The CDR3 coding sequence is TGCGCCAGCAGCCAGGATACGACCGGGACAGGACCTATCCTGGAAGCTTTCTTT. The V and J genes are TRBV4-1 and TRBJ1-1; 8 positions match TRBD1. This CDR3 region has 18 residues. With 3 bases clipped from V and 8 bases from J, the junction kept 20 bases outside the gene matches. Germline CDR1 MGHRA, CDR2 YSYEKL.

The sample holds a few counts of this clonotype. The V call is TRBV10-3, the J call TRBJ1-3; possibly TRBD1 for D (5 bases). The length of the CDR3 is 14 residues. Trimming removed 8 bases from V and 2 bases from J, with 13 bases in between. Germline V gives CDR1 ENHRY, CDR2 SYGVKD. Here the CDR3 DNA reads TGTGCCATCGCGGTACAGGATACTGGAAACACCATATATTTT. This codes for CAIAVQDTGNTIYF.

For this clonotype: One base away lies a much larger clone, so this may be a sequencing read error. Because the CDR3 is missing its conserved closing phenylalanine or tryptophan, this is likely a read error. This chain uses TRBV4-3 with TRBJ2-3; 10 bases fit TRBD2. The CDR3 contains 15 residues. CDR1 is LGHNA and CDR2 is YSLEER in the germline V gene. Unmatched junction bases numbered 1, after V lost 0 bases and J lost 4 bases. The CDR3 is CASSQEAGGPDTQYI. In nucleotides, the CDR3 is TGCGCCAGCAGCCAAGAAGCGGGAGGGCCAGATACGCAGTATATT.

The table lists this clonotype with a few counts. The V and J genes are TRBV7-3 and TRBJ2-1, with 14 bases aligning to TRBD2. Germline V CDR1 and CDR2: SGHTA, FQGTGA. The CDR3 runs 16 residues. V trimming: 4 bases; J trimming: 10 bases; junction bases outside the gene matches: 9. This CDR3 reads CASSSSGGLAGVEQFF. The CDR3 region has the DNA TGTGCCAGCAGCTCCTCGGGGGGACTAGCGGGAGTGGAGCAGTTCTTC.

This clonotype has more than one count but fewer than ten. The V call is TRBV20-1, the J call TRBJ2-7, with TRBD2 identical over 8 bases. CDR3 length: 14 amino acids. Trimming cost V 7 bases and J 6 bases; bases outside gene matches: 14. Germline CDR1 DFQATT, CDR2 SNEGSKA (reference sequence). CDR3: CSVSGGPGIGEQYF. The DNA of the CDR3 is TGCAGTGTCTCGGGGGGGCCAGGAATTGGCGAGCAGTACTTC.

The genes are TRBV6-5 and TRBJ2-1; TRBD2 matches 9 bases. The CDR3 runs to 15 residues. J lost 0 bases, V lost 6 bases, and 3 bases had no gene match. Germline CDR1 reads MNHEY; CDR2 reads SVGAGI. CDR3 amino acids: CASRRGGGSYNEQFF. DNA of the CDR3: TGTGCCAGCAGGCGCGGGGGGGGCTCCTACAATGAGCAGTTCTTC.

Ten or more counts support this clonotype. This chain uses TRBV29-1 with TRBJ2-2; D call uncertain. Germline V gene data show CDR1 as SQVTM and CDR2 as ANQGSEA. The CDR3 contains 11 residues. The V end lost 7 bases, the J end lost 8 bases, and 11 bases lay between the germline ends. CDR3 sequence (DNA): TGCAGCGCGATCGCGAGGGGGGAGCTGTTTTTT. This gives the protein CSAIARGELFF.

The chain combines TRBV9 with TRBJ2-3; tentatively, D is TRBD1 or TRBD2 (6 bases each). Trimming removed 7 bases from V and 4 bases from J, with 16 bases in between. The germline V gene encodes CDR1 SGDLS and CDR2 YYNGEE. CDR3 length: 14 residues. The DNA for the CDR3 is TGTGCCAGCGCCTACAGGGAGGATGCAGATACGCAGTATTTT. It codes for CASAYREDADTQYF.

This clonotype was seen many times. The chain recombines TRBV12-3 or TRBV12-4 with TRBJ1-2; 8 bases match TRBD1. CDR3 length: 14 residues. V was pared by 7 bases and J by 4 bases, with 8 bases of the junction left unmatched. CDR3 coding DNA: TGTGCCAGCACTTCTTCGGACAGGGTCTATGGCTACACCTTC. This gives the protein CASTSSDRVYGYTF.

This clonotype came up a few times. The rearrangement links TRBV6-1 to TRBJ1-1; tentatively, D is TRBD1 (6 bases). Germline CDR1 MNHNS, CDR2 SASEGT. V was clipped by 8 bases and J by 1 base, with 14 bases between them. The CDR3 consists of 14 residues. The CDR3 loop reads CASLIRGRNTEAFF. CDR3 nucleotides: TGTGCCAGCTTAATCAGGGGAAGGAACACTGAAGCTTTCTTT.

The chain links TRBV24-1 to TRBJ1-1; D gene uncertain. Germline V gene lookup returns CDR1 KGHDR and CDR2 SFDVKD. This CDR3 contains 11 residues. V was trimmed by 3 bases and J by 11 bases, leaving 9 bases between them. In DNA, the CDR3 is TGTGCCACCAGTGATGGAACTCGGGCTTTCTTT. It encodes CATSDGTRAFF.

This clonotype appeared a few times. The CDR3 reads CSATMQGQGTEAFF. The CDR3 coding sequence is TGCAGTGCTACGATGCAGGGACAGGGCACTGAAGCTTTCTTT. The V and J genes are TRBV20-1 and TRBJ1-1, with 9 bases identical to TRBD1. Germline V gene lookup returns CDR1 DFQATT and CDR2 SNEGSKA (reference sequence). The CDR3 loop spans 14 amino acids. After removal of 4 bases from V and 4 bases from J, the junction contained 7 bases not matched to a gene.

This clonotype was seen repeatedly, ten times or more. The CDR3, as DNA: TGCGCCAGCAGCTTCGTACCAGAAAACACCGGGGAGCTGTTTTTT. Translation: CASSFVPENTGELFF. V and J are TRBV5-1 and TRBJ2-2, with D unresolved. The CDR3 totals 15 residues. Germline lookup yields CDR1 SGHRS and CDR2 YFSETQ. V lost 2 bases to trimming and J lost 2 bases, with 10 bases between them.

This clonotype was observed a few times. The chain has TRBV28 and TRBJ2-5; 9 bases are a match to TRBD1. The V gene end was trimmed by 2 bases and the J gene end by 7 bases; junction bases not matched to a gene: 8. The CDR3 is 15 amino acids. Germline-derived CDR1 and CDR2 are MDHEN and SYDVKM. The CDR3 is CASSLPGTGKGTQYF. The CDR3 nucleotides read TGTGCCAGCAGTTTACCCGGGACAGGGAAGGGGACCCAGTACTTC. The complete variable domain, with remaining parts taken from reference TRBV28 and TRBJ2-5, reads DVKVTQSSRYLVKRTGEKVFLECVQDMDHENMFWYRQDPGLGLRLIYFSYDVKMKEKGDIPEGYSVSREKKERFSLILESASTNQTSMYLCASSLPGTGKGTQYFGPGTRLLVL.

Concerning this clonotype: This clone may be a read error of a much larger clone one base away. The chain links TRBV10-3 to TRBJ2-5; D not certain. The CDR3 length is 13 residues. Germline CDR1 is ENHRY and CDR2 is SYGVKD. V was clipped by 2 bases and J by 4 bases, with 8 bases between them. CDR3: CAISEQVLETQYF. The DNA for the CDR3 is TGTGCCATCAGTGAGCAGGTATTAGAGACCCAGTACTTC.

The chain couples TRBV20-1 to TRBJ2-3; D might be TRBD2 (5 bases). The CDR3 sequence is 15 residues long. Germline CDR1 reads DFQATT; CDR2 reads SNEGSKA (reference sequence). V lost 1 base and J 2 bases, leaving 13 bases between the germline ends. The CDR3 DNA reads as TGCAGTGCTAGAGTCAACGGAGCGGTCACAGATACGCAGTATTTT. It is translated as CSARVNGAVTDTQYF.

This clonotype was seen a few times. This chain uses TRBV20-1 with TRBJ2-3, with TRBD1 matching 8 bases. The CDR3 contains 15 residues. CDR1 and CDR2 from the germline V gene are DFQATT and SNEGSKA (reference sequence). Unmatched junction bases numbered 9, after V lost 5 bases and J lost 2 bases. The CDR3 sequence: CSAPQGQGVTDTQYF. The CDR3 DNA reads as TGCAGTGCTCCTCAAGGACAGGGTGTCACAGATACGCAGTATTTT.